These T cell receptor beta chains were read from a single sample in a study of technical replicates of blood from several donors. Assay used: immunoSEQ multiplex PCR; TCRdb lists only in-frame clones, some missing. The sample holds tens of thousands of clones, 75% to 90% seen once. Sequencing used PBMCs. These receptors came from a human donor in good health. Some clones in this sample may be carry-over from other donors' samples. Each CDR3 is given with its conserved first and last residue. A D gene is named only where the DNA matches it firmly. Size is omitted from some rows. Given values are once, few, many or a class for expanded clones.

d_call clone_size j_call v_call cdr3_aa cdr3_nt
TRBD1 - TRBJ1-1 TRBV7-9 CASSSLGGSGQGYTEAFF TGTGCCAGCAGCTCCCTCGGGGGGTCGGGACAGGGGTACACTGAAGCTTTCTTT
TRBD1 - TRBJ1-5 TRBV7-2 CASSLGGQGNQPQHF TGTGCCAGCAGCTTAGGGGGACAGGGGAATCAGCCCCAGCATTTT
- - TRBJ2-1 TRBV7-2 CASSPPPGANEQFF TGTGCCAGCAGCCCCCCACCCGGAGCCAATGAGCAGTTCTTC
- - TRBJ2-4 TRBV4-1 CASSPSDRRNIQYF TGCGCCAGTTCACCGTCGGACAGAAGAAACATTCAGTACTTC
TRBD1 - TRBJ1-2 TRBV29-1 CSVWDRDPAGYTF TGCAGCGTTTGGGACAGGGATCCGGCTGGCTACACCTTC
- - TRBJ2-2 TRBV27 CASSPDRENTGELFF TGTGCCAGCAGTCCTGACAGAGAGAACACCGGGGAGCTGTTTTTT
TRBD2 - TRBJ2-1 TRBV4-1 CASSQDRPSGGASLFF TGCGCCAGCAGCCAAGATAGGCCTAGCGGGGGGGCCAGCCTGTTCTTC
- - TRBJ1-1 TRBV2 CATHHDREAFF TGTGCCACTCACCACGACAGGGAAGCTTTCTTT
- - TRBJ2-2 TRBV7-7 CASSSGGTGELFF TGTGCCAGCAGCTCCGGGGGCACCGGGGAGCTGTTTTTT
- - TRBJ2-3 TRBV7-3 CASSLDPGADTQYF TGTGCCAGCAGCCTGGATCCGGGGGCAGATACGCAGTATTTT
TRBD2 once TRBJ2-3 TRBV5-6 CASALAGGTDTQYF TGTGCCAGCGCTTTAGCGGGAGGCACAGATACGCAGTATTTT
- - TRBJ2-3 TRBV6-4 CASSETGESPLQYF TGTGCCAGCAGTGAGACCGGGGAGTCGCCTTTGCAGTATTTT
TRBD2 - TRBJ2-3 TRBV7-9 CASSQVLPSGPADTQYF TGTGCCAGCAGCCAGGTCCTGCCTAGCGGGCCCGCAGATACGCAGTATTTT
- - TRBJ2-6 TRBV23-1 CASSRKVPGRTSGANVLTF TGCGCCAGCAGTCGAAAGGTCCCAGGGCGAACCTCTGGGGCCAACGTCCTGACTTTC
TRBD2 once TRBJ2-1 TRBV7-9 CASSYRLAGYEQFF TGTGCCAGCAGCTACAGACTAGCGGGATATGAGCAGTTCTTC
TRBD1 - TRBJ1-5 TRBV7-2 CASSLRGQGSNQPQHF TGTGCCAGCAGCTTAAGGGGGCAGGGAAGCAATCAGCCCCAGCATTTT
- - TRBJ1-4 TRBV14 CASSPARGFHEKLFF TGTGCCAGCAGCCCGGCGCGAGGGTTTCATGAAAAACTGTTTTTT
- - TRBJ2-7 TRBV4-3 CASSQDRGYEQYF TGCGCCAGCAGCCAAGATAGGGGCTACGAGCAGTACTTC
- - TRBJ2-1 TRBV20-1 CSALQFNEQFF TGCAGTGCTTTGCAGTTCAATGAGCAGTTCTTC
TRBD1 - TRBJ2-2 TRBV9 CASSSRQGANGELFF TGTGCCAGCAGCTCACGACAGGGGGCTAACGGGGAGCTGTTTTTT
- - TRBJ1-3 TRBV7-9 CASSSNRDTIYF TGTGCCAGCAGCTCTAACCGGGACACCATATATTTT
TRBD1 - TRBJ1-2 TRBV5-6 CASSLTGGTYGYTF TGTGCCAGCAGCTTGACAGGGGGTACCTATGGCTACACCTTC
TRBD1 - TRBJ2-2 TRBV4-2 CASSQGTGRNTGELFF TGTGCCAGCAGCCAAGGGACAGGAAGGAACACCGGGGAGCTGTTTTTT
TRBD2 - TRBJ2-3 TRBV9 CASSVALASGTTDTQYF TGTGCCAGCAGCGTAGCTTTGGCTAGCGGGACTACAGATACGCAGTATTTT
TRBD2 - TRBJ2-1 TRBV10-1 CASRQSGRALHEQFF TGCGCCAGCAGACAAAGCGGGAGGGCGCTCCATGAGCAGTTCTTC
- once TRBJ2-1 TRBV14 CASSQDQRYNEQFF TGTGCCAGCAGCCAAGACCAGCGCTACAATGAGCAGTTCTTC
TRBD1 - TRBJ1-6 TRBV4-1 CASSQTGGWYNSPLHF TGCGCCAGCAGCCAGACAGGGGGCTGGTATAATTCACCCCTCCACTTT
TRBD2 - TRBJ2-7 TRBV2 CASSVGLAGTEQYF TGTGCCAGCAGTGTTGGACTAGCGGGAACCGAGCAGTACTTC
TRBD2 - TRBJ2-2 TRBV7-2 CASSFSGLAGKRPPGELFF TGTGCCAGCAGCTTCTCGGGACTAGCGGGAAAACGTCCCCCCGGGGAGCTGTTTTTT
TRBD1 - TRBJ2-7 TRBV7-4 CASNRGHSYEQYF TGTGCCAGCAACAGGGGGCACTCCTACGAGCAGTACTTC
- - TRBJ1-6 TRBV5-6 CASSSGAQTLHF TGTGCCAGCAGCTCAGGGGCGCAAACCCTCCACTTT
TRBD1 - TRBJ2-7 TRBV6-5 CASSWSGQGHEQYF TGTGCCAGCAGTTGGTCCGGACAGGGCCACGAGCAGTACTTC